This paragraph reports one TCR beta chain. What it binds is not known. Relapses following autologous stem cell transplantation were seen in all patients, with brentuximab vedotin exposure varying. The data are from a study of PD-1 blockade in classical Hodgkin lymphoma. Study outcomes and limitations: Reported baseline diversity: healthy donors highest, relapsed/refractory patients lowest.

Sequencing was performed with immunoSEQ multiplex PCR; in TCRdb, only in-frame clones are kept and a portion is missing. The sample carries over 80,000 clones, 80% to 95% recorded once. Per germline, CDR1 LNHDA and CDR2 SQIVND (reference sequence). The CDR3 has 11 residues. V lost 5 bases and J lost 7, with 9 bases in between. This TCR was recovered from a human donor with classical Hodgkin lymphoma. The specimen was peripheral blood mononuclear cells (PBMCs), collected at baseline. The chain is built from TRBV19 and TRBJ2-7; D gene unclear. CDR3 nucleotide sequence: TGTGCCAGTAGTTACAAAGGGGAGCAGTACTTC. Protein: CASSYKGEQYF.